Below, 13 T cell receptor beta chains from the same sample are listed, as sequenced in a study of T cell responses to AZD1222 COVID-19 vaccine. Repertoires were generated with immunoSEQ multiplex PCR, while TCRdb's copy carries only in-frame clones and drops some. Of around 99,000 clones listed, 70% to 90% are singletons. The specimen comprised peripheral blood, sampled 28 days after the second AZD1222 dose. These receptors originate from an adult who received the AZD1222 COVID-19 vaccine.

V is TRBV24-1 and J is TRBJ1-5, with TRBD1 as a possible D gene (5 bases). Trimming shortened V by 3 bases and J by 7 bases, and 12 bases separated the two germline ends. CDR3 length equals 14 residues. Germline CDR1 and CDR2: KGHDR and SFDVKD. This CDR3 is CATSDGAHGQPQHF. The DNA of the CDR3 is TGTGCCACCAGTGATGGGGCTCATGGGCAGCCCCAGCATTTT.

The chain is built from TRBV12-5 and TRBJ1-1; D perhaps matches TRBD1 (5 bases). This CDR3 has 16 residues. In germline, CDR1 is LGHNT, CDR2 FRNRAP. Deletions cut 3 bases from V and 4 bases from J, with 18 bases between. CDR3 region: CASGFDSGEGSTEAFF. In nucleotides, the CDR3 is TGTGCTAGTGGTTTTGACTCCGGAGAGGGGAGCACTGAAGCTTTCTTT.

The genes are TRBV30 and TRBJ1-5; no clear D gene. This CDR3 is 14 amino acids long. V shed 0 bases and J shed 6 bases, with 12 bases lying between them. Looked up from germline, CDR1 is GTSNPN and CDR2 is SVGIG (reference sequence). The CDR3 bases are TGTGCCTGGAGTGTACCCCAGAATGGTCAGCCCCAGCATTTT. Encoded protein: CAWSVPQNGQPQHF. Together with reference TRBV30 and TRBJ1-5, the CDR3 gives the full variable domain: SQTIHQWPATLVQPVGSPLSLECTVEGTSNPNLYWYRQAAGRGLQLLFYSVGIGQISSEVPQNLSASRPQDRQFILSSKKLLLSDSGFYLCAWSVPQNGQPQHFGDGTRLSIL.

The chain is built from TRBV9 and TRBJ1-1; D is unresolved. The CDR3 length is 14 residues. V shed 0 bases and J shed 3 bases, with 9 bases lying between them. CDR1 SGDLS and CDR2 YYNGEE come from the germline V gene. CDR3 DNA sequence: TGTGCCAGCAGCGTAGGGGATTCCGACACTGAAGCTTTCTTT. Protein product: CASSVGDSDTEAFF.

CDR3 in DNA: TGTGCCAGCAGCTTAGGCCAGAATCCTAACTATGGCTACACCTTC. Encoded protein: CASSLGQNPNYGYTF. The V call is TRBV7-9, the J call TRBJ1-2; unclear D gene. Germline values: CDR1 SEHNR, CDR2 FQNEAQ (reference sequence). The CDR3 runs to 15 residues. V gave up 1 base and J gave up 0 bases, with 9 bases separating them.

The chain has TRBV18 and TRBJ1-2, with TRBD1 as a possible D gene (5 bases). V was trimmed by 3 bases and J by 0 bases, leaving 14 bases between them. The CDR3 extends over 16 amino acids. The germline CDR1 and CDR2 sequences are KGHSH and LQKENI. CDR3 amino acids: CASSPADWGANYGYTF. The CDR3 DNA reads as TGTGCCAGCTCACCCGCCGACTGGGGGGCTAACTATGGCTACACCTTC.

This clone was recorded a few times. V usage is TRBV18 and J usage is TRBJ1-1; D unresolved. Germline V gene lookup returns CDR1 KGHSH and CDR2 LQKENI. CDR3 length: 14 amino acids. Between the trimmed V and J ends, which lost 5 bases and 0 bases, there was a span of 10 bases. CDR3 DNA: TGTGCCAGCTCAGCCTCTTTGATGAACACTGAAGCTTTCTTT. Its protein is CASSASLMNTEAFF.

The genes are TRBV5-1 and TRBJ2-3; unclear D gene. Germline CDR1 and CDR2: SGHRS and YFSETQ. The V end lost 2 bases, the J end lost 4 bases, and 11 bases lay between the germline ends. CDR3 length: 14 amino acids. CDR3 nucleotides: TGCGCCAGCAGCTTAGGACCAGGAGCAGATACGCAGTATTTT. This sequence encodes CASSLGPGADTQYF.

The CDR3 DNA reads as TGTGCCAGCAGCTTAAAGAACACTGAAGCTTTCTTT. Translating gives CASSLKNTEAFF. This chain joins TRBV5-4 and TRBJ1-1; D remains unclear. Looked up from germline, CDR1 is SGHNT and CDR2 is YYREEE (reference sequence). Deletions cut 2 bases from V and 1 base from J, with 3 bases between. The CDR3 runs 12 residues.

The V call is TRBV6-1, the J call TRBJ1-2; 9 nucleotides line up with TRBD1. This CDR3 comprises 15 residues. With 1 base clipped from V and 3 bases from J, the junction kept 3 bases outside the gene matches. CDR1 and CDR2 from the germline V gene are MNHNS and SASEGT. The CDR3 reads CASSEGTGDHYGYTF. In DNA form, the CDR3 reads TGTGCCAGCAGTGAAGGGACAGGGGACCACTATGGCTACACCTTC.

The genes are TRBV7-2 and TRBJ1-2, with 7 bases fitting TRBD1. The CDR3 sequence is 14 residues long. Trimming took 5 bases from V and 2 from J; bases not matched to a gene: 5. From germline, CDR1 is SGHTA and CDR2 FQGNSA. In nucleotides, the CDR3 is TGTGCCAGCAGCGCGGAGACAGGGAACTATGGCTACACCTTC. It specifies CASSAETGNYGYTF.

The CDR3 nucleotides are TGTGCCAGCAGCCCCCTCTGGACAGTCGGAAACACTGAAGCTTTCTTT. It is translated as CASSPLWTVGNTEAFF. The J gene is TRBJ1-1, the V gene TRBV5-6; D is perhaps TRBD1 (6 bases). The CDR3 spans 16 residues. Trimming stripped 4 bases from V and 2 bases from J, with 18 bases between. Germline loops: CDR1 SGHDT, CDR2 YYEEEE.

As for this clone: Mismatch with germline at one junction end may stem from a read error. J is TRBJ2-5 and V is TRBV28; a weak D match, TRBD2 (6 bases). CDR1 MDHEN and CDR2 SYDVKM come from the germline V gene. This CDR3 is built from 14 residues. The CDR3 DNA reads TGCGGAACTAGGAGGGGTGGAAGCCAAGAGACCCAGTACTTC. This codes for CGTRRGGSQETQYF. Complete variable domain (other parts from reference TRBV28 and TRBJ2-5): DVKVTQSSRYLVKRTGEKVFLECVQDMDHENMFWYRQDPGLGLRLIYFSYDVKMKEKGDIPEGYSVSREKKERFSLILESASTNQTSMYLCGTRRGGSQETQYFGPGTRLLVL.